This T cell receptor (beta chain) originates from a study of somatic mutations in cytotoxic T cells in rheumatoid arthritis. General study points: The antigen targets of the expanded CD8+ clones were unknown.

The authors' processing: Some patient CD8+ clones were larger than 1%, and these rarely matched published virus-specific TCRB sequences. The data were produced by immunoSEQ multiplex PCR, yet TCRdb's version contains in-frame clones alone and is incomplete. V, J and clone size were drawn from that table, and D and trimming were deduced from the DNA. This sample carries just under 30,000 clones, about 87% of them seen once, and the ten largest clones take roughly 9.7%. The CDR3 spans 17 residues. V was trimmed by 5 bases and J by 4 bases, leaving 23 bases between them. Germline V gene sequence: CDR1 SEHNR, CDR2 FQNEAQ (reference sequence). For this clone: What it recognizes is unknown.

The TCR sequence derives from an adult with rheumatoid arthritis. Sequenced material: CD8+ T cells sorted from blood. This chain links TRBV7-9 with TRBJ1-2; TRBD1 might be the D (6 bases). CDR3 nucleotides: TGTGCCAGCAGCCTTAGTGGTGGGGGACACGGTCTCTATGGCTACACCTTC. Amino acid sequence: CASSLSGGGHGLYGYTF.